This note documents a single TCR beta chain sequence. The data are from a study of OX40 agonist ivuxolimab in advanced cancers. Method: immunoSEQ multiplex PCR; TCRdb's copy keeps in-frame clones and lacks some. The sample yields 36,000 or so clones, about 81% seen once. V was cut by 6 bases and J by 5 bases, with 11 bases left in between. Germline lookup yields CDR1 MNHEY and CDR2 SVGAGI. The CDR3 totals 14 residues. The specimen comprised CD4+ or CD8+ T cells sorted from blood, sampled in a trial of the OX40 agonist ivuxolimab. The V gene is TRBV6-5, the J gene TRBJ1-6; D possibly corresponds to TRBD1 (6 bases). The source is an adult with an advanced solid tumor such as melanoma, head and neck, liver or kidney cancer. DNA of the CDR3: TGTGCCAGCAGGCCAGGGGCGGATAATTCACCCCTCCACTTT. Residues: CASRPGADNSPLHF.